This T cell receptor beta chain was profiled in a study of T cell responses to AZD1222 COVID-19 vaccine (dated by TCRdb to the early 2020s). Broadly, across the study: AZD1222 recipients given second doses at about 4 weeks or at about 12 weeks were pooled, since spike-specific TCR depth and breadth were not found to differ between the two schedules. A total of around 240 trial participants underwent TCR sequencing, of whom about 200 received two doses of AZD1222 and around 26 received two doses of the MenACWY control vaccine. Enrollment into the trials was organized by age into subgroups of 18-55, 56-69 and 70-plus years, and those subgroups contained roughly 140, 27 and 60 TCR-sequenced participants, respectively.

Trimming costs V 2 bases and J 0 bases, and their ends lie 8 bases apart. The CDR3 spans 16 residues, from the cysteine through the phenylalanine. Only the CDR3 region is kept as DNA, spanning 48 bases read in frame from base 1. According to the germline V gene, CDR1 reads MDHEN and CDR2 reads SYDVKM. As for this clone: Its antigen specificity is not known. Base qualities are not provided; no much larger clone lies one nucleotide away.

This specimen's time point label, per the study, means: baseline before first vaccination. Samples from vaccinated people were obtained from the UK trials COV001 and COV002, which included a single-blind randomized controlled phase 2/3 trial of AZD1222 (ChAdOx1 nCoV-19) in healthy adults. For TCRbeta chain sequencing, PBMC samples were collected from trial participants at day 0 and at day 28 after the second dose. What the authors observed across the whole study: The 56-69-year group was small, and its depth increase did not reach significance, likely because of low power. Conclusions about previously exposed vaccinees are limited, since just five to seven AZD1222 recipients were seropositive for SARS-CoV-2 at baseline. After two AZD1222 doses, spike-specific TCR breadth and depth were significantly higher than at day 0 and than in MenACWY recipients. No day 14 peak-response samples were available, so repertoires were characterized only after the peak T cell response. Reportedly, almost half of the unique spike-specific TCRs recognized epitopes lying outside the regions that are mutated in the B.1.351 and B.1.1.7 variants. Most participants were white British and females outnumbered males, and the authors suggested that clonal diversity may have been underestimated. Vaccine-associated CD4 TCRs spanned the whole spike protein, with dominant responses in regions 160-218 and 743-854.

The CDR3 regions of human TCRbeta chains were analyzed by immunosequencing. The source study handled its data this way. Repertoire TCRs were matched against a reference library of SARS-CoV-2-specific TCRs generated with the MIRA antigen-specificity platform. Breadth was defined as the fraction of unique TCRs that were SARS-CoV-2-associated. Depth was defined as the fraction of total T cells that were SARS-CoV-2-associated. Each spike-specific TCR was assigned to its reactive spike region and to a CD4 or CD8 class using the MIRA data. Log10-transformed breadth and depth values were compared by one-way ANOVA with Sidak's multiple comparisons tests. Not all clones reach the TCRdb copy of this immuneACCESS table, which keeps in-frame sequences only. Checked studies attribute under half of the gap to unresolved V genes and leave the rest unexplained. V and J calls and clone size are copied from that table; D and trimming were computed from the DNA. The sample table records fewer than 120,000 clones; 80% to 95% of these occur just once. The ten largest clones take up roughly 7.6% of the sample.

Recombination joined TRBV28 with TRBJ1-6, with no reliable assignment of the D segment. The sequencing used peripheral blood, collected on day 0 of AZD1222 vaccination. This receptor was obtained from an adult in good health. The DNA sequence is given as TGTGCCAGCAGTTTAGGGGTTAGCTCCTATAATTCACCCCTCCACTTT. The resulting protein is CASSLGVSSYNSPLHF. The entire variable domain, with the stretches around the CDR3 drawn from the reference TRBV28 and TRBJ1-6 proteins, is DVKVTQSSRYLVKRTGEKVFLECVQDMDHENMFWYRQDPGLGLRLIYFSYDVKMKEKGDIPEGYSVSREKKERFSLILESASTNQTSMYLCASSLGVSSYNSPLHFGNGTRLTVT.